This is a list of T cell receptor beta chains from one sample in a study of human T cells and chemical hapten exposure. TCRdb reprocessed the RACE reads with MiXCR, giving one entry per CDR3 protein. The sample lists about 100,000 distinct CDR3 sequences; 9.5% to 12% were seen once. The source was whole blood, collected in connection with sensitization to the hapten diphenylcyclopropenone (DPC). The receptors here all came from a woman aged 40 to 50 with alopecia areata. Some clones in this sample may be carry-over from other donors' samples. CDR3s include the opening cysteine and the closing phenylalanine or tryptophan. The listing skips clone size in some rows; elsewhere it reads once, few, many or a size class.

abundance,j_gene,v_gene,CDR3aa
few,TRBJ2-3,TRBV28,CASSFLAGSRGDTQYF
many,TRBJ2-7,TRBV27,CATRSWGAKAYSYEQYF
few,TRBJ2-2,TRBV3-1,CASSMRTGYTGELFF
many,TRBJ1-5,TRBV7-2,CASSFKGPDQPQHF
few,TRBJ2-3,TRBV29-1,CSAEPDLRPYTQYF
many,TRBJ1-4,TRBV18,CASCGEGYNEKLFF
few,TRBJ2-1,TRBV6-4,CASSEPPARLAGGTDEQFF
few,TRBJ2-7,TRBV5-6,CASSLRPLISYEQYF
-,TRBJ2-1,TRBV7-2,CASSPSRDSSGMRYNEQFF
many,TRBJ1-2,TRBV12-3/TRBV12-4,CASRRTENYGYTF
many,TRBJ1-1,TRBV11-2,CASSTRTGVWGTEAFF
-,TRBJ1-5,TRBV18,CASSPTGGDQPQHF
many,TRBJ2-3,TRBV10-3,CAISAGRGQGTITDTQYF